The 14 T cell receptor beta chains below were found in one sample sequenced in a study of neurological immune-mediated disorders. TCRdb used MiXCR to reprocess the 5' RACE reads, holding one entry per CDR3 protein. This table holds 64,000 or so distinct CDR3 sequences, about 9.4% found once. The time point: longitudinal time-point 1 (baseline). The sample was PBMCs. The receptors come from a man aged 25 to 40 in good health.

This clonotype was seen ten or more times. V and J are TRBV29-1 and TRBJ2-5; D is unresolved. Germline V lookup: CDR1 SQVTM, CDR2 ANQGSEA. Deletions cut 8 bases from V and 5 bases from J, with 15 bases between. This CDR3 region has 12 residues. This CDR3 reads CSWTRSMETQYF. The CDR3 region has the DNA TGCAGCTGGACGCGGTCCATGGAGACCCAGTACTTC. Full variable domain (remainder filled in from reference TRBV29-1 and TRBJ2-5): SAVISQKPSRDICQRGTSLTIQCQVDSQVTMMFWYRQQPGQSLTLIATANQGSEATYESGFVIDKFPISRPNLTFSTLTVSNMSPEDSSIYLCSWTRSMETQYFGPGTRLLVL.

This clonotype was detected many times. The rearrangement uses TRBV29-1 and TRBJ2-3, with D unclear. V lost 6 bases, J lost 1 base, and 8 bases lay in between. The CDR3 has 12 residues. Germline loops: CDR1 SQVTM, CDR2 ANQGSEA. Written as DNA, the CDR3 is TGCAGCGTACTGGACGGCACAGATACGCAGTATTTT. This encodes CSVLDGTDTQYF.

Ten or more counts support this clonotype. The CDR3 nucleotides are TGCGCCAGCAGCTTGGCCTGGAGGGCTGACGAGCAGTACTTC. It translates to CASSLAWRADEQYF. The genes are TRBV5-1 and TRBJ2-7, with D maybe TRBD2 (6 bases). V was clipped by 0 bases and J by 5 bases, with 12 bases between them. CDR3 length: 14 residues. The germline V gene encodes CDR1 SGHRS and CDR2 YFSETQ.

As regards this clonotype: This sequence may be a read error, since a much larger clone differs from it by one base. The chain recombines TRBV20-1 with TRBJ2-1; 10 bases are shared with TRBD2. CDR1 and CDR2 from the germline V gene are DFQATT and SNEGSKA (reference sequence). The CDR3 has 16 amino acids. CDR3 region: CSAPRPSGRAGNEQLF. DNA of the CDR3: TGCAGTGCCCCCCGGCCGAGCGGGAGGGCCGGGAATGAGCAGTTATTC.

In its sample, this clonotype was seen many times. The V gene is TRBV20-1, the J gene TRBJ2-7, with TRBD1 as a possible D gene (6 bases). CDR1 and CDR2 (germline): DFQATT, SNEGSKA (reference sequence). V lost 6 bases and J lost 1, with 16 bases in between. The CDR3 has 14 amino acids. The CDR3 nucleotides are TGCAGTGCGATCCGGGACACGGGTTCCTACGAGCAGTACTTC. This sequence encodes CSAIRDTGSYEQYF.

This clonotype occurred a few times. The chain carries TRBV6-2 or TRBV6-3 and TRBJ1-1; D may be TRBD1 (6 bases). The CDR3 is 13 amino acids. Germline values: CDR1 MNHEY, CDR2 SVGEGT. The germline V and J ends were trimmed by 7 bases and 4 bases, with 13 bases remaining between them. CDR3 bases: TGTGCCAGCAACCTTGGACAGTTCACTGAAGCTTTCTTT. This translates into CASNLGQFTEAFF.

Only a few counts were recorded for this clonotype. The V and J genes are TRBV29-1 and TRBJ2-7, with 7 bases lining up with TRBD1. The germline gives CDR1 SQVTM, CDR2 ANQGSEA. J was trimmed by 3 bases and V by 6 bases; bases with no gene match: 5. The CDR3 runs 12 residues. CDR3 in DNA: TGCAGCGTAGAGGACAGGTACTACGAGCAGTACTTC. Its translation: CSVEDRYYEQYF.

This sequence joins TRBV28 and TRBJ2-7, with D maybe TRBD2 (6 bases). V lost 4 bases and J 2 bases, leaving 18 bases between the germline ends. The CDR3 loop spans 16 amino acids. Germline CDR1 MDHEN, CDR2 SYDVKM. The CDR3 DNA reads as TGTGCCAGCAGTTCCGCTGGGGGGAGGCATACCTACGAGCAGTACTTC. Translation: CASSSAGGRHTYEQYF.

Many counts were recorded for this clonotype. DNA for the CDR3: TGTGCCAGCACACCTCGGGGGTCGACAGATACGCAGTATTTT. This codes for CASTPRGSTDTQYF. The rearrangement joins TRBV2 to TRBJ2-3, with D maybe TRBD2 (6 bases). Trimming shortened V by 7 bases and J by 3 bases, and 14 bases separated the two germline ends. CDR3 length equals 14 residues. CDR1 SNHLY and CDR2 FYNNEI come from the germline V gene. Based on the CDR3 plus reference TRBV2 and TRBJ2-3, the full variable domain is EPEVTQTPSHQVTQMGQEVILRCVPISNHLYFYWYRQILGQKVEFLVSFYNNEISEKSEIFDDQFSVERPDGSNFTLKIRSTKLEDSAMYFCASTPRGSTDTQYFGPGTRLTVL.

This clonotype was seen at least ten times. The CDR3 DNA sequence: TGCGCCAGCAGCCAAGTTGCGGGAGGGATCACCGGGGAGCTGTTTTTT. Its translation: CASSQVAGGITGELFF. The gene calls are TRBV4-1 and TRBJ2-2, with 9 bases matching TRBD2. Germline CDR1 MGHRA, CDR2 YSYEKL. With V trimmed by 1 base and J by 4 bases, 4 bases remained unmatched. CDR3 length: 16 amino acids.

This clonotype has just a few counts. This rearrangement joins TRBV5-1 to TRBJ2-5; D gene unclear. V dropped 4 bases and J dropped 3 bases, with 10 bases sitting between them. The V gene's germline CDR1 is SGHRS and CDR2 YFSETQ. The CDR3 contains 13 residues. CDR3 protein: CASSRGSKETQYF. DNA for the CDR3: TGCGCCAGCAGCCGTGGGTCAAAAGAGACCCAGTACTTC.

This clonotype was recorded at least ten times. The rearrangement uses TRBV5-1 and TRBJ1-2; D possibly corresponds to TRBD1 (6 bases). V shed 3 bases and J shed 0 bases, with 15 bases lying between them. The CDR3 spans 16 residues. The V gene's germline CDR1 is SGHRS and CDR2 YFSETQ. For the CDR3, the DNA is TGCGCCAGCAGCTCTAAGGGGGACACAGCTAACTATGGCTACACCTTC. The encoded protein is CASSSKGDTANYGYTF.

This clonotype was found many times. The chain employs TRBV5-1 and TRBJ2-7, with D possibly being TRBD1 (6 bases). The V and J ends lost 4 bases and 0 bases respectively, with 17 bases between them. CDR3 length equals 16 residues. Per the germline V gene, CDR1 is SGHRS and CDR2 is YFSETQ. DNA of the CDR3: TGCGCCAGCAGCCCCAAACCGGACAGCCTCTCCTACGAGCAGTACTTC. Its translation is CASSPKPDSLSYEQYF.

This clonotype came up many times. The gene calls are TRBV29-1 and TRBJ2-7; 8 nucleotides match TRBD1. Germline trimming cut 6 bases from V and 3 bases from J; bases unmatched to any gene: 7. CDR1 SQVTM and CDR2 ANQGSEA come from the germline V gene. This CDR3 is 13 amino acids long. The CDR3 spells CSVKDRVYYEQYF. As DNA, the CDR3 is TGCAGCGTCAAGGACAGGGTCTACTACGAGCAGTACTTC.